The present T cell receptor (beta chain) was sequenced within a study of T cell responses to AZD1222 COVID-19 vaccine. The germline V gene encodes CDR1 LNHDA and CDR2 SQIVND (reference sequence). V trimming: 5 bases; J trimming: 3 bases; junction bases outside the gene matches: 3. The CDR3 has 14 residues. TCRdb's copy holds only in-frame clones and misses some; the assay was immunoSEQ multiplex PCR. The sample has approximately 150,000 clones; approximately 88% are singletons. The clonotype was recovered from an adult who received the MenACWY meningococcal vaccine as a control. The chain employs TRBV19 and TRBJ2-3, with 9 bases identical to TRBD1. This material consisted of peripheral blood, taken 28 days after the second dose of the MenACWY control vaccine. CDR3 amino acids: CASSHRGLTDTQYF. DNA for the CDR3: TGTGCCAGTAGTCACAGGGGGCTAACAGATACGCAGTATTTT.